The clone carrying this T cell receptor (beta chain) appeared many times. Its antigen remains unidentified. The data derive from a study of T cell repertoires in cytomegalovirus infection. Study context: From public TCR beta signatures came an indication of both CMV infection and matching HLA type. Overall study findings and caveats: Cumulative public TCR beta family frequency identified carriers of CMV plus the relevant HLA.

One entry per CDR3 protein, called by TCRdb with MiXCR from the reads. The repertoire consists of 130,000 or so distinct CDR3 sequences, with about 6% occurring once and the leading ten covering 18%. Sequencing was carried out using PBMCs. The TCR comes from a human donor in good health (CMV status not recorded). Some clones in this sample may be carry-over from other donors' samples.

DNA for the CDR3: TGTGCCAGCAGCTCTCACGGGACTTTCTTGCCGGCTAACTATGGCTACACCTTC. It specifies CASSSHGTFLPANYGYTF. This chain links TRBV28 with TRBJ1-2; tentatively, D is TRBD1 (5 bases). CDR3 length equals 18 residues. Trimming left V 6 bases short and J 0 bases short, with 23 bases between. Germline V gives CDR1 MDHEN, CDR2 SYDVKM.